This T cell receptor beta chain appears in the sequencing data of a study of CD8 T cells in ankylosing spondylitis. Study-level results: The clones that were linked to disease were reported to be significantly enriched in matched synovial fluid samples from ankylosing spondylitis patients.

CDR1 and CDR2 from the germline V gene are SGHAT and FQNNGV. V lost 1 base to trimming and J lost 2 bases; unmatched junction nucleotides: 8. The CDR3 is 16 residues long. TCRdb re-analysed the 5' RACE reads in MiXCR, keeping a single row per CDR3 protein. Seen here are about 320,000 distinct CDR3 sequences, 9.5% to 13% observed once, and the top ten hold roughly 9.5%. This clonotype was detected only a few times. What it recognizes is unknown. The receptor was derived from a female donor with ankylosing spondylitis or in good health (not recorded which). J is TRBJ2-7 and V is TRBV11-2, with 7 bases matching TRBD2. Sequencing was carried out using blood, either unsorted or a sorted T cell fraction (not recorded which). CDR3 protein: CASSLALLAPTYEQYF. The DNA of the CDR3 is TGTGCCAGCAGCTTAGCTCTACTAGCGCCAACCTACGAGCAGTACTTC.